A single sample gave rise to the 2 T cell receptor beta chains below, sequenced in a study of blood T cell repertoires in COVID-19. Clones were read by immunoSEQ multiplex PCR, and TCRdb kept only the in-frame ones, dropping some. Of approximately 140,000 clones detected, approximately 86% appear once; the ten largest clones hold about 2.5%. Material for sequencing was PBMCs or T cells enriched from blood (not recorded which). The receptors here all came from a woman aged 45-59 years who had recovered from COVID-19.

The CDR3 sequence: CASSAMGLSYNEQFF. In DNA, the CDR3 is TGTGCCAGCAGCGCCATGGGACTTTCCTACAATGAGCAGTTCTTC. The rearrangement joins TRBV9 to TRBJ2-1; weak D call: TRBD2 (6 bases). CDR3 length equals 15 residues. Germline CDR1 is SGDLS and CDR2 is YYNGEE. V shed 3 bases and J shed 1 base, with 11 bases lying between them.

V is TRBV3-1 (or the pseudogene TRBV3-2) and J is TRBJ2-5, with 7 bases identical to TRBD2. Germline loops: CDR1 LGHDT, CDR2 YNNKEL (reference sequence). The CDR3 is 15 amino acids. V shed 1 base, J shed 5 bases, and the junction held 7 bases outside the gene matches. CDR3 in amino acids: CASSQVRGVGETQYF. The CDR3 bases are TGTGCCAGCAGCCAAGTTCGGGGGGTGGGTGAGACCCAGTACTTC.